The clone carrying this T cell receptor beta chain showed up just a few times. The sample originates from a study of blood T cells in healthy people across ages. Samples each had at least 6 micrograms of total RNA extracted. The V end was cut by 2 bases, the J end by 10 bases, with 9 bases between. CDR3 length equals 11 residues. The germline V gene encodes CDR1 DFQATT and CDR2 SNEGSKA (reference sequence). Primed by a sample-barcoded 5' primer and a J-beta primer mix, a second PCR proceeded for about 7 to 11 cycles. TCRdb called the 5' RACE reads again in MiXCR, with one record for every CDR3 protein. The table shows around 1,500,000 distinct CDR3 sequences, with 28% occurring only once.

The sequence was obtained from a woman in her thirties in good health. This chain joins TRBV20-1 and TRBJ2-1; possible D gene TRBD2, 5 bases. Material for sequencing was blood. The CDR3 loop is CSARLASEQFF. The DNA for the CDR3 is TGCAGTGCTAGACTAGCAAGCGAGCAGTTCTTC.